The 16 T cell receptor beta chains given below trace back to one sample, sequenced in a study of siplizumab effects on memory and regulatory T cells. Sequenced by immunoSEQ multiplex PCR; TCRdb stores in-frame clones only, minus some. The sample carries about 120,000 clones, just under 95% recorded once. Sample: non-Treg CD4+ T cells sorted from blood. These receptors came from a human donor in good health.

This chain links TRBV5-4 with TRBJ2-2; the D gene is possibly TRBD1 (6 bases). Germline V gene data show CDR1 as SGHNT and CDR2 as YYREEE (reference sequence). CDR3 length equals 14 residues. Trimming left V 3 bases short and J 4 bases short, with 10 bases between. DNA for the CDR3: TGTGCCAGCAGCTCCCGGGACACCACCGGGGAGCTGTTTTTT. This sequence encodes CASSSRDTTGELFF.

The CDR3 DNA reads TGCGCCAGCAGCCTGGCCGAGGACAGGGCCTATGGCTACACCTTC. It specifies CASSLAEDRAYGYTF. The rearrangement joins TRBV4-1 to TRBJ1-2, with 8 bases identical to TRBD1. The V and J ends lost 4 bases and 4 bases, in that order; junction bases with no gene match: 8. CDR1 is MGHRA and CDR2 is YSYEKL in the germline V gene. This CDR3 contains 15 residues.

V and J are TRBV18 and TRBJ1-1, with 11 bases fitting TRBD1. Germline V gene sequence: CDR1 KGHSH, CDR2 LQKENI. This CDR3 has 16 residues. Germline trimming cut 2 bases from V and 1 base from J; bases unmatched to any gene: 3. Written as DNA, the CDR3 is TGTGCCAGCTCACCAGCGGGACAGGGGGGGAACACTGAAGCTTTCTTT. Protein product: CASSPAGQGGNTEAFF.

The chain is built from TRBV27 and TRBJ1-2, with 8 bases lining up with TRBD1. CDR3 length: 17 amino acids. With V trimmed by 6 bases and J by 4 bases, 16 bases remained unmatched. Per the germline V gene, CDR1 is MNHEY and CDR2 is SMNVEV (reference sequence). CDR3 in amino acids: CASSPYRAGGIGYGYTF. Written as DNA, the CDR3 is TGTGCCAGCAGCCCCTATCGGGCAGGGGGCATCGGCTATGGCTACACCTTC.

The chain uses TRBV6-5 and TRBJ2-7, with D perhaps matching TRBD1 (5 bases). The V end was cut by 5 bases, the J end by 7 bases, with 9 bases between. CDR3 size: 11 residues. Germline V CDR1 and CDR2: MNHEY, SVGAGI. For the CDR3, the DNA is TGTGCCAGCAGTGAACCAGGGGAGCAGTACTTC. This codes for CASSEPGEQYF.

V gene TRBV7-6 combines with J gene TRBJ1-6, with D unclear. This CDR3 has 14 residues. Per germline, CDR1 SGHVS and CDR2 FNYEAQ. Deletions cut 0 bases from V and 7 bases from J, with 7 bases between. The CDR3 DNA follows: TGTGCCAGCAGCTTAGCTAGTGAGAATTCACCCCTCCACTTT. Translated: CASSLASENSPLHF.

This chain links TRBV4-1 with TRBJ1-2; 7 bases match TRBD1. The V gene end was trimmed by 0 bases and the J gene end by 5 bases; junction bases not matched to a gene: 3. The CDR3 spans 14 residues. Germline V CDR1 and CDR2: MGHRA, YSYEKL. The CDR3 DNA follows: TGCGCCAGCAGCCAAGACGGGACAGAATATGGCTACACCTTC. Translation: CASSQDGTEYGYTF.

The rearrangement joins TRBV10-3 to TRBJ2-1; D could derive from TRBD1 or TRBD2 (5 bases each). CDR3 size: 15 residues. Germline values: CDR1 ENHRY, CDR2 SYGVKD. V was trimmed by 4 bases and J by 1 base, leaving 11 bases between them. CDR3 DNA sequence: TGTGCCATCAGTGTTAATGGGGGATCCTACAATGAGCAGTTCTTC. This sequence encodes CAISVNGGSYNEQFF.

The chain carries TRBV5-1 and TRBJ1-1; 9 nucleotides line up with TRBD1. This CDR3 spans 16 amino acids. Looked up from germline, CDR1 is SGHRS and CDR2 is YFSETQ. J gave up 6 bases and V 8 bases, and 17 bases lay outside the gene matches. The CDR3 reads CASNLGQGKGVPEAFF. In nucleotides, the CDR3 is TGCGCCAGTAACTTGGGACAGGGTAAAGGAGTCCCTGAAGCTTTCTTT. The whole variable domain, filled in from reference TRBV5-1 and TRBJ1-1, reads KAGVTQTPRYLIKTRGQQVTLSCSPISGHRSVSWYQQTPGQGLQFLFEYFSETQRNKGNFPGRFSGRQFSNSRSEMNVSTLELGDSALYLCASNLGQGKGVPEAFFGQGTRLTVV.

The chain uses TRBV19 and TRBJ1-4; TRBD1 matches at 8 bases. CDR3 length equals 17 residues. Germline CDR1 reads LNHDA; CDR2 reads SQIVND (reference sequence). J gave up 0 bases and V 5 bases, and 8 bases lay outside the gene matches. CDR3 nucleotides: TGTGCCAGTAGTGTCAGAACAGGGGGTGCAACTAATGAAAAACTGTTTTTT. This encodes CASSVRTGGATNEKLFF.

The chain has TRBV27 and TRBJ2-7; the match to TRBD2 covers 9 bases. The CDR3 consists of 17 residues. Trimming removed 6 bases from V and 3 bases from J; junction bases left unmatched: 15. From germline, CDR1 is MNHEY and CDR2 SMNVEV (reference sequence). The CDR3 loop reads CASSFTPFAGGLYEQYF. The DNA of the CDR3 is TGTGCCAGCAGCTTCACTCCTTTCGCGGGGGGGCTCTACGAGCAGTACTTC.

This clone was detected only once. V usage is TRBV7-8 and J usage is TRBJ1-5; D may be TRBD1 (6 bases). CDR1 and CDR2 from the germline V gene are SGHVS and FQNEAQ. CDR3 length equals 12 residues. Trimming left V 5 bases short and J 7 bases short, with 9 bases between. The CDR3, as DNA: TGTGCCAGCAGCCAAGGGGGACAGCCCCAGCATTTT. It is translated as CASSQGGQPQHF.

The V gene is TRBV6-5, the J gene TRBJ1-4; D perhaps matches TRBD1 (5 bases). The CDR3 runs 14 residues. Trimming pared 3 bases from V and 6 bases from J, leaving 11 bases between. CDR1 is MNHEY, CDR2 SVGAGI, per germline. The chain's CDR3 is CASSYWGPYEKLFF. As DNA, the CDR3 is TGTGCCAGCAGTTATTGGGGACCGTATGAAAAACTGTTTTTT.

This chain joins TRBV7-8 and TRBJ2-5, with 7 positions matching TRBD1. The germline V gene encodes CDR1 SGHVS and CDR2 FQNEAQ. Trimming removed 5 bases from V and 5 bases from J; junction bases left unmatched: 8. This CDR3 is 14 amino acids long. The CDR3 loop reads CASSDRDRGETQYF. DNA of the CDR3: TGTGCCAGCAGCGACCGGGACAGAGGGGAGACCCAGTACTTC.

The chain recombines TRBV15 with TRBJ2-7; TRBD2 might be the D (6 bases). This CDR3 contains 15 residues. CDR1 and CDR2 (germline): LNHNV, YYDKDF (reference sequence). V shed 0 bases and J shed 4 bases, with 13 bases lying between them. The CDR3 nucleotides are TGTGCCACCAGCAGAGATCTGCGGGGCCTTTACGAGCAGTACTTC. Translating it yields CATSRDLRGLYEQYF.

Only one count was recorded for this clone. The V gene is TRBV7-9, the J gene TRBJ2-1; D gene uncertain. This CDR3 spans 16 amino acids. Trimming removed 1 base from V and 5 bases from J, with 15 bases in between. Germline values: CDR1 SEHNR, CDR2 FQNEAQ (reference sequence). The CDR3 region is CASSLGTGVAHNEQFF. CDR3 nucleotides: TGTGCCAGCAGCTTAGGAACTGGGGTGGCGCACAATGAGCAGTTCTTC.